Detailed here is one T cell receptor beta chain. The antigen is unknown. This record comes from a study of radiotherapy plus CTLA-4 blockade in lung cancer. At the level of the study: Objective responses emerged in 15% to 20% of patients, and roughly 30% attained disease control.

TCRdb's copy holds only in-frame clones and misses some; the assay was immunoSEQ multiplex PCR. The table shows roughly 46,000 clones, with approximately 79% occurring only once. Focal radiation with ipilimumab CTLA-4 blockade was given to patients with chemo-refractory metastatic non-small-cell lung cancer. Per the germline V gene, CDR1 is MDHEN and CDR2 is SYDVKM. V was trimmed by 2 bases and J by 11 bases, leaving 15 bases between them. The length of the CDR3 is 13 residues. Overall study results and limits: Blood TCR clones of tumor origin expanded after radiotherapy plus ipilimumab. Early clonal dynamics of blood T cells, together with interferon-beta, were reported as the best response predictor.

The clonotype was recovered from a human donor with non-small cell lung cancer who had stable disease on radiotherapy plus ipilimumab. The chain has TRBV28 and TRBJ1-2; possible D gene TRBD1, 5 bases. The sequenced sample was peripheral blood, obtained from a patient treated with radiotherapy plus ipilimumab. CDR3 sequence (DNA): TGTGCCAGCAGTTTACAGGGATTAATAGGGTACACCTTC. It specifies CASSLQGLIGYTF.